This T cell receptor beta chain is drawn from a study of cytomegalovirus exposure and HLA in healthy donors. Study in general: An earlier analysis identified 117 million unique TCR beta sequences in 170 million or so T cells. Study-wide results and limits: The study listed 150 to 200 cytomegalovirus-associated TCR beta chains. Data from an earlier analysis indicated that most TCR beta V segments were productive either about 87% or about 30% of the time.

Though nominally healthy at sampling, donors likely had unrecorded immune exposures. With respect to this clone: The antigen is undetermined.

The PCR was carried out with 60 Vbeta primers and 13 Jbeta primers. TCRdb's copy holds only in-frame clones and misses some; the assay was immunoSEQ multiplex PCR. The listing records approximately 110,000 clones. The ends lost 8 bases at V and 10 bases at J; junction bases unmatched: 3. The CDR3 spans 11 residues. From germline, CDR1 is KGHSH and CDR2 LQKENI. The rearrangement links TRBV18 to TRBJ1-4; 8 bases are shared with TRBD1. The material sequenced was PBMCs. The receptor comes from a man aged 18 to 29 in good health and CMV-seronegative. The CDR3 reads CASADRGKLFF. The CDR3 coding sequence is TGTGCCAGCGCAGACAGGGGAAAACTGTTTTTT. The whole variable domain, filled in from reference TRBV18 and TRBJ1-4, reads NAGVMQNPRHLVRRRGQEARLRCSPMKGHSHVYWYRQLPEEGLKFMVYLQKENIIDESGMPKERFSAEFPKEGPSILRIQQVVRGDSAAYFCASADRGKLFFGSGTQLSVL.